The rows below give T cell receptor beta chains drawn from one sample of a study of T cell responses to AZD1222 COVID-19 vaccine. Data came from immunoSEQ multiplex PCR; TCRdb stores just in-frame clones and leaves some out. Altogether about 140,000 clones are present, about 87% being singletons, with the ten largest covering around 5%. The sequencing used peripheral blood, collected on day 0 of AZD1222 vaccination. These receptors came from an adult in good health. CDR3s include the opening cysteine and the closing phenylalanine or tryptophan. D genes are given only for firm matches. Some rows have no size entry. The others give once, few or many, or a class for an expanded clone.

d_gene	v_gene	j_gene	abundance	CDR3aa	CDR3nt
TRBD2	TRBV7-3	TRBJ2-1	.	CASSRSGSSYNEQFF	TGTGCCAGCAGCCGTAGCGGGAGCTCCTACAATGAGCAGTTCTTC
.	TRBV7-9	TRBJ1-6	.	CASSSSDNSPLHF	TGTGCCAGCAGCTCTTCGGATAATTCACCCCTCCACTTT
.	TRBV28	TRBJ1-4	.	CASRGAGTTYEKLFF	TGTGCCAGCAGGGGGGCCGGGACAACGTATGAAAAACTGTTTTTT
TRBD2	TRBV5-4	TRBJ2-7	.	CASSLEASGSVYEQYF	TGTGCCAGCAGCTTGGAGGCTAGCGGGAGTGTCTACGAGCAGTACTTC
TRBD1	TRBV7-6	TRBJ1-2	.	CASSFGTDNGYTF	TGTGCCAGCAGCTTCGGGACAGACAATGGCTACACCTTC
.	TRBV28	TRBJ1-1	.	CASSLRFWVTQINTEAFF	TGTGCCAGCAGTTTAAGATTTTGGGTAACGCAGATAAACACTGAAGCTTTCTTT
.	TRBV6-5	TRBJ1-3	.	CASSYDSVSGNTIYF	TGTGCCAGCAGTTATGACTCAGTATCCGGAAACACCATATATTTT
TRBD1	TRBV6-5	TRBJ1-4	.	CASRRGTGLNEKLFF	TGTGCCAGCAGGAGGGGGACAGGACTTAATGAAAAACTGTTTTTT
.	TRBV12-3/TRBV12-4	TRBJ1-1	.	CASSFPGAEAFF	TGTGCCAGCAGTTTCCCAGGGGCTGAAGCTTTCTTT
TRBD1	TRBV7-9	TRBJ1-1	.	CASSPTGGMTEAFF	TGTGCCAGCAGCCCAACAGGGGGGATGACTGAAGCTTTCTTT
TRBD1	TRBV30	TRBJ2-1	.	CAWRRRQGTPSNEQFF	TGTGCCTGGAGGAGGAGACAGGGTACCCCCTCCAATGAGCAGTTCTTC
TRBD2	TRBV9	TRBJ2-2	.	CASSPHSLAGGTGELFF	TGTGCCAGCAGCCCCCATTCCCTAGCGGGAGGGACCGGGGAGCTGTTTTTT
.	TRBV3-1/TRBV3-2	TRBJ1-2	few	CASSQGAGWYGYTF	TGTGCCAGCAGCCAAGGGGCAGGGTGGTATGGCTACACCTTC
TRBD2	TRBV5-8	TRBJ2-7	.	CASSPAGTSGLSISYEQYF	TGTGCCAGCAGCCCGGCTGGGACTAGCGGGCTATCAATCTCCTACGAGCAGTACTTC
.	TRBV21-1	TRBJ1-2	.	CASSIKDGYTF	TGTGCCAGCAGCATTAAGGATGGCTACACCTTC
TRBD2	TRBV9	TRBJ2-1	.	CASSDSGTYNEQFF	TGTGCCAGCAGCGACAGCGGGACTTACAATGAGCAGTTCTTC
TRBD2	TRBV12-3/TRBV12-4	TRBJ2-1	.	CASRRREGNEQFF	TGTGCCAGCAGGCGGCGGGAGGGTAATGAGCAGTTCTTC
.	TRBV6-5	TRBJ2-7	.	CASSYSTVVPYEQYF	TGTGCCAGCAGTTACTCGACAGTTGTCCCGTACGAGCAGTACTTC
.	TRBV5-1	TRBJ1-3	.	CASSPGLGNTIYF	TGCGCCAGCAGCCCCGGGCTTGGAAACACCATATATTTT
.	TRBV19	TRBJ2-1	.	CASSYRALFLLNEQFF	TGTGCCAGTAGCTACCGGGCCCTATTTCTTCTCAATGAGCAGTTCTTC
.	TRBV5-1	TRBJ2-7	.	CASSLGEAQEGYEQYF	TGCGCCAGCAGCTTGGGGGAGGCCCAGGAAGGCTACGAGCAGTACTTC
.	TRBV4-3	TRBJ1-5	.	CASSQDPDSGNQPQHF	TGCGCCAGCAGCCAAGACCCGGACTCGGGCAATCAGCCCCAGCATTTT
.	TRBV6-1	TRBJ2-7	.	CASSEAWARAYEQYF	TGTGCCAGCAGTGAAGCTTGGGCAAGGGCCTACGAGCAGTACTTC
TRBD2	TRBV9	TRBJ2-2	.	CASSVGASGDTGELFF	TGTGCCAGCAGCGTAGGGGCTAGCGGAGACACCGGGGAGCTGTTTTTT